This TCR beta chain originates from a study of T cells in Graves' hyperthyroidism and ophthalmopathy. The germline V gene encodes CDR1 SGHDN and CDR2 FVKESK. The V gene lost 0 bases and the J gene lost 0 bases, with 15 bases spanning the gap. CDR3 length: 18 residues. Amplified regions were TCR beta CDR3 sequences from RNA transcripts. The HTBI primer set served for first-round RT-PCR of the TCR CDR3. MiXCR, run by TCRdb on the multiplex PCR reads, gives a single entry per CDR3 protein. This sample has about 360,000 distinct CDR3 sequences, with around a quarter found just once. Diagnostic assessment was based on clinical symptoms, serum thyroxine and TRAb, thyroid ultrasound and orbital computed tomography.

Sequenced material: blood. The sequence derives from a man aged 50 or older with Graves' hyperthyroidism. The chain has TRBV14 and TRBJ2-1; possible D gene TRBD1, 5 bases. The CDR3 DNA is TGTGCCAGCAGCCAAGATAGGGGCTACAGGAGCTCCTACAATGAGCAGTTCTTC. It translates to CASSQDRGYRSSYNEQFF.